What follows are 14 T cell receptor beta chains derived from one specimen sequenced in a study of T cell repertoires in cytomegalovirus infection. These receptors are not linked to any known antigen. TCRdb analysed the reads with MiXCR anew, one entry per CDR3 protein. The sample has about 700,000 distinct CDR3 sequences, approximately 33% seen once. Sequencing used cultured PBMCs, obtained from culture after CMV antigen stimulation. Source of these receptors: a human donor in good health (CMV status not recorded). Some clones in this sample may be carry-over from other donors' samples.

This clonotype was counted at least ten times. The DNA for the CDR3 is TGTGCCAGCAGCCCGAACCCGACAGGGTACTATGGCTACACCTTC. Amino acids: CASSPNPTGYYGYTF. This rearrangement joins TRBV7-2 to TRBJ1-2; 7 bases match TRBD1. The V gene end was trimmed by 5 bases and the J gene end by 3 bases; junction bases not matched to a gene: 9. CDR3 length equals 15 residues. CDR1 SGHTA and CDR2 FQGNSA come from the germline V gene.

This chain joins TRBV29-1 and TRBJ2-7, with TRBD1 matching over 8 bases. V dropped 6 bases and J dropped 7; count of bases not matched to a gene: 11. Germline CDR1 reads SQVTM; CDR2 reads ANQGSEA. The CDR3 is made up of 13 amino acids. The CDR3 bases are TGCAGCGTGGCCGACAGGGGCCTGACAGAGCAGTACTTC. Protein product: CSVADRGLTEQYF.

This clonotype has only a few counts. The chain joins TRBV20-1 to TRBJ2-1; 8 bases are a match to TRBD1. The CDR3 has 15 residues. V gave up 5 bases and J gave up 7 bases; unmatched junction bases: 13. The germline V gene encodes CDR1 DFQATT and CDR2 SNEGSKA (reference sequence). In nucleotides, the CDR3 is TGCAGTGCTGTTGGACCGGGACAGGAGTCTAATGAGCAGTTCTTC. It yields the protein CSAVGPGQESNEQFF.

The chain recombines TRBV28 with TRBJ2-7; the D gene could be TRBD1 or TRBD2 (5 bases each). Germline assignment: CDR1 MDHEN and CDR2 SYDVKM. Trimming took 6 bases from V and 4 from J, leaving 16 bases between them. CDR3 length equals 14 residues. This CDR3 reads CASRAGTWGYEQYF. CDR3 sequence (DNA): TGTGCCAGCAGGGCGGGCACCTGGGGGTACGAGCAGTACTTC.

This clonotype was observed at least ten times. The J gene is TRBJ2-5, the V gene TRBV7-8; a weak D match, TRBD1 (6 bases). Per the germline V gene, CDR1 is SGHVS and CDR2 is FQNEAQ. Trimming pared 5 bases from V and 5 bases from J, leaving 12 bases between. The CDR3 contains 13 residues. The CDR3 protein is CASSIGQTETQYF. CDR3 sequence (DNA): TGTGCCAGCAGCATCGGACAGACGGAGACCCAGTACTTC.

The chain employs TRBV7-2 and TRBJ1-4, with D perhaps TRBD1 (5 bases). V lost 6 bases to trimming and J lost 8 bases, with 16 bases between them. The germline V gene encodes CDR1 SGHTA and CDR2 FQGNSA. CDR3 length: 14 amino acids. The CDR3 DNA is TGTGCCAGCAGGGGGGATACGGCGAGGGAAAAACTGTTTTTT. It codes for CASRGDTAREKLFF.

This chain joins TRBV12-3 or TRBV12-4 and TRBJ2-5; TRBD1 matches 12 bases. CDR3 length equals 17 residues. J gave up 3 bases and V 5 bases, and 10 bases lay outside the gene matches. The CDR3 is CASSRRDRGLGEETQYF. The CDR3 DNA reads as TGTGCCAGCAGTAGACGGGACAGGGGGCTTGGGGAAGAGACCCAGTACTTC.

The chain has TRBV12-3 or TRBV12-4 and TRBJ2-1; 8 nucleotides agree with TRBD2. Losses at the gene ends were 6 bases for V and 2 bases for J; bases not matched to a gene: 12. The CDR3 runs 17 residues. CDR3 coding DNA: TGTGCCAGCAGCCGAGCCCGGCTAGCGGGCCCCTACAATGAGCAGTTCTTC. This sequence encodes CASSRARLAGPYNEQFF.

This chain joins TRBV19 and TRBJ1-5, with TRBD1 matching over 8 bases. CDR3 length: 15 amino acids. CDR1 and CDR2 from the germline V gene are LNHDA and SQIVND (reference sequence). Trimming took 4 bases from V and 6 from J; bases not matched to a gene: 8. The CDR3 loop is CASSNTGGGGQPQHF. CDR3 sequence (DNA): TGTGCCAGTAGTAACACAGGGGGGGGCGGTCAGCCCCAGCATTTT. The whole variable domain, filled in from reference TRBV19 and TRBJ1-5, reads DGGITQSPKYLFRKEGQNVTLSCEQNLNHDAMYWYRQDPGQGLRLIYYSQIVNDFQKGDIAEGYSVSREKKESFPLTVTSAQKNPTAFYLCASSNTGGGGQPQHFGDGTRLSIL.

The chain employs TRBV7-6 and TRBJ2-3; 9 positions agree with TRBD2. The trim removed 4 bases at V and 4 bases at J, leaving 3 bases unmatched. CDR3 size: 14 residues. Germline values: CDR1 SGHVS, CDR2 FNYEAQ. The CDR3 loop reads CASSSTSGSDTQYF. For the CDR3, the DNA is TGTGCCAGCAGCTCCACTAGCGGGTCAGATACGCAGTATTTT.

This clonotype has a count of ten or more. The V call is TRBV7-2, the J call TRBJ2-1; 9 bases agree with TRBD2. Germline CDR1 SGHTA, CDR2 FQGNSA. V shed 1 base, J shed 0 bases, and the junction held 16 bases outside the gene matches. CDR3 length: 21 residues. In DNA form, the CDR3 reads TGTGCCAGCAGCTTAGGGGTGGTAGCGGGGGCCCCTCAGAGCTCCTACAATGAGCAGTTCTTC. It is translated as CASSLGVVAGAPQSSYNEQFF.

V gene TRBV6-5 combines with J gene TRBJ2-1, with D possibly called TRBD1 or TRBD2 (5 bases each). The CDR3 covers 10 residues. Per the germline V gene, CDR1 is MNHEY and CDR2 is SVGAGI. Trimming pared 6 bases from V and 10 bases from J, leaving 7 bases between. The CDR3 DNA reads as TGTGCCAGCAGGGGGGTGGAGCAGTTCTTC. Translating gives CASRGVEQFF.

V usage is TRBV7-6 and J usage is TRBJ2-1, with 9 nucleotides matching TRBD1. The junction had 5 bases not matched to a gene; V was cut back by 3 bases and J by 8 bases. The V gene's germline CDR1 is SGHVS and CDR2 FNYEAQ. The CDR3 extends over 14 amino acids. The DNA for the CDR3 is TGTGCCAGCAGCTTTGGGACAGGGTGGTATGAGCAGTTCTTC. Translation gives CASSFGTGWYEQFF.

This clonotype was seen only a few times. V usage is TRBV15 and J usage is TRBJ1-2; 7 positions match TRBD1. The germline CDR1 and CDR2 sequences are LNHNV and YYDKDF (reference sequence). After removal of 4 bases from V and 7 bases from J, the junction contained 9 bases not matched to a gene. The CDR3 is made up of 14 amino acids. The CDR3 bases are TGTGCCACCAGCACTCCAGGGGGGTTGAGTGGCTACACCTTC. This sequence encodes CATSTPGGLSGYTF.